The clone carrying this T cell receptor (beta chain) was recorded a few times. The antigen is unknown. This record comes from a study of T-cell memory formation after mild COVID-19. Per the germline V gene, CDR1 is SGHVS and CDR2 is FQNEAQ. V was clipped by 5 bases and J by 10 bases, with 24 bases between them. The CDR3 covers 17 residues. The authors produced TCR alpha and TCR beta cDNA libraries with sample barcodes and UMIs by 5'RACE using constant-segment primers. Using its own MiXCR run on the 5' RACE reads, TCRdb lists one record per CDR3 protein. The sample holds 550,000 to 700,000 distinct CDR3 sequences, over 15% seen once. Study-level points and caveats: Mostly located in CM and EM were contracting CD4+ clones, with contracting CD8+ clones located in EMRA.

This TCR derives from an adult woman who had mild COVID-19 (a few samples of this study predate the infection). Cell type and time point are not known. The chain recombines TRBV7-8 with TRBJ1-6; unclear D gene. Input material: PBMCs or a T cell subset sorted from them (not recorded which). CDR3 coding DNA: TGTGCCAGCAGCACCATCCGAATGGCAGGCCAGAGGTCACCCCTCCACTTT. The encoded protein is CASSTIRMAGQRSPLHF.